These T cell receptor beta chains were read from a single sample in a study of identical twins. Using its own MiXCR run on the 5' RACE reads, TCRdb lists one record per CDR3 protein. This sample carries 200,000 to 300,000 distinct CDR3 sequences, about 13% of them seen once, and the ten largest clones take around 4%. The data were also submitted as part of a second study, on yellow fever vaccine responses in identical twins.

Sequenced: memory (CD45RO+) T cells sorted from blood. The receptors stem from a woman aged 18-29 years in good health. The CDR3 runs from the conserved cysteine through the conserved F or W. The D gene is left open where the match is weak. Only some rows state a clone size, as once, few, many or a class for expanded clones.

d_call	clone_size	j_call	v_call	cdr3_aa	cdr3_nt
TRBD2	-	TRBJ2-7	TRBV6-2/TRBV6-3	CASGPVRGLAGSNEQYF	TGTGCCAGCGGCCCAGTTCGTGGACTAGCGGGATCAAACGAGCAGTACTTC
TRBD2	many	TRBJ2-1	TRBV29-1	CSVGTSGDLLYNEQFF	TGCAGCGTAGGGACTAGCGGGGACCTACTATACAATGAGCAGTTCTTC
-	few	TRBJ2-1	TRBV29-1	CSVAPKYEQFF	TGCAGCGTCGCCCCAAAATATGAGCAGTTCTTC
-	-	TRBJ2-7	TRBV11-2	CASSFRIRGDTGEYEQYF	TGTGCCAGCAGCTTTCGAATACGAGGGGACACGGGGGAGTACGAGCAGTACTTC
-	few	TRBJ2-1	TRBV5-1	CASGVGSSYNEQFF	TGCGCCAGCGGGGTCGGGAGCTCCTACAATGAGCAGTTCTTC
-	-	TRBJ2-1	TRBV12-3/TRBV12-4	CASSLGLEQFF	TGTGCCAGCAGTTTGGGTTTGGAGCAGTTCTTC
-	-	TRBJ2-1	TRBV10-3	CAISERGRLYEQFF	TGTGCCATCAGTGAGCGGGGACGTCTCTATGAGCAGTTCTTC
TRBD2	few	TRBJ2-2	TRBV12-3/TRBV12-4	CASSLGEGGELFF	TGTGCCAGCAGTTTGGGGGAGGGCGGGGAGCTGTTTTTT
-	many	TRBJ2-1	TRBV9	CASSVDLGSDIYNEQFF	TGTGCCAGCAGCGTAGATTTGGGGAGCGATATCTACAATGAGCAGTTCTTC
TRBD1	few	TRBJ2-3	TRBV7-2	CASSSTGGRGTQYF	TGTGCCAGCAGCTCGACAGGGGGAAGGGGTACGCAGTATTTT
TRBD2	few	TRBJ2-5	TRBV11-3	CASSLGRLAGVGETQYF	TGTGCCAGCAGCTTAGGCCGACTAGCGGGAGTTGGAGAGACCCAGTACTTC
-	many	TRBJ2-7	TRBV2	CASSGSYEQYF	TGTGCCAGCAGCGGGAGCTACGAGCAGTACTTC
TRBD2	-	TRBJ2-2	TRBV11-2	CASSLVPSGGLNTGELFF	TGTGCCAGCAGCTTAGTCCCTAGCGGGGGGCTGAACACCGGGGAGCTGTTTTTT
-	-	TRBJ1-4	TRBV12-3/TRBV12-4	CASSLNGRGSNEKLFF	TGTGCCAGCAGTTTAAATGGACGGGGTAGTAATGAAAAACTGTTTTTT
TRBD1	-	TRBJ1-6	TRBV7-9	CASSLDRGAPLHF	TGTGCCAGCAGCTTAGACAGGGGCGCACCCCTCCACTTT
-	few	TRBJ2-5	TRBV12-3/TRBV12-4	CASTPDLRETQYF	TGTGCCAGCACACCCGACCTCCGGGAGACCCAGTACTTC
-	-	TRBJ1-2	TRBV24-1	CATSDLGGYGYTF	TGTGCCACCAGTGACCTCGGGGGCTATGGCTACACCTTC
-	-	TRBJ2-6	TRBV6-1	CASSEHFSGANVLTF	TGTGCCAGCAGTGAACATTTCTCTGGGGCCAACGTCCTGACTTTC
TRBD2	few	TRBJ2-1	TRBV20-1	CSARDLLAGVTNEQFF	TGCAGTGCTAGAGATTTGCTAGCGGGAGTAACCAATGAGCAGTTCTTC
TRBD2	-	TRBJ2-5	TRBV20-1	CSASTSDVGTQYF	TGCAGTGCTAGTACTAGCGACGTTGGGACCCAGTACTTC
TRBD2	few	TRBJ2-3	TRBV20-1	CSARDSGGADTQYF	TGCAGTGCTAGAGATAGCGGGGGGGCGGATACGCAGTATTTT
TRBD1	few	TRBJ2-7	TRBV6-5	CASSNTLPDRAYEQYF	TGTGCCAGCAGTAACACCCTCCCGGACAGGGCTTACGAGCAGTACTTC
TRBD1	-	TRBJ2-5	TRBV7-9	CASRPRDSKETQYF	TGTGCCAGCAGACCTCGGGACAGTAAAGAGACCCAGTACTTC
-	many	TRBJ1-3	TRBV15	CATREQLSSGNTIYF	TGTGCCACCAGGGAACAGTTGAGCTCTGGAAACACCATATATTTT